Listed below are T cell receptor beta chains from one sample, sequenced in a study of siplizumab effects on memory and regulatory T cells. The assay was immunoSEQ multiplex PCR, and TCRdb's table has in-frame clones only and misses some. The table records 97,000 or so clones, about 90% of them present only once. Sequencing was done on a sample of CD4+ T cells sorted from blood. These receptors were collected from a human donor in good health. Each CDR3 is given with its conserved first and last residue.

V	J	CDR3
TRBV19	TRBJ1-1	CASSRKGSAEAFF
TRBV5-4	TRBJ1-1	CASTPGGWNTEAFF
TRBV6-5	TRBJ2-2	CASSYLTADTGELFF
TRBV19	TRBJ2-1	CASSPNLAGNNEQFF
TRBV7-2	TRBJ2-7	CASSLGGGRQSYEQYF
TRBV28	TRBJ1-1	CASRVQGMTEAFF
TRBV7-8	TRBJ2-3	CASSRPFSSTDTQYF
TRBV11-2	TRBJ1-2	CASSLGQGGPYGYTF
TRBV7-2	TRBJ1-5	CASSSRGQGWNQPQHF
TRBV9	TRBJ1-1	CASSVGPGTEAFF
TRBV19	TRBJ2-4	CASSPLSTVAKNIQYF
TRBV30	TRBJ1-3	CAWSVQGRKLSSGNTIYF
TRBV7-9	TRBJ1-5	CASSLEGDNQPQHF
TRBV5-1	TRBJ1-1	CASSPPVNTEAFF
TRBV28	TRBJ2-7	CASSLAGTRIHEQYF
TRBV5-1	TRBJ2-1	CASSLDRGNYNEQFF
TRBV5-6	TRBJ2-1	CASSSRLAGYNEQFF